This note documents a single T cell receptor beta chain sequence. The antigen is undetermined. These data belong to a study of OX40 agonist ivuxolimab in advanced cancers. Across the study: Patients were 82.7% male with ages roughly 20 to 90, mean approximately 58. General study points: CD8+ T cells were the subset that, on average, had more expanded clones than CD4+.

Prior autoimmune disease or systemic immunosuppression barred patients. Profiling relied on immunoSEQ multiplex PCR, and the TCRdb table lists in-frame clones only, not all of them. The data hold tens of thousands of clones, with roughly 78% observed a single time. This CDR3 region has 15 residues. Per germline, CDR1 SGHNT and CDR2 YYREEE (reference sequence). V lost 4 bases and J 9 bases, leaving 20 bases between the germline ends. The material was CD4+ or CD8+ T cells sorted from blood, obtained in a trial of the OX40 agonist ivuxolimab. This clonotype was sampled from an adult with an advanced solid tumor such as melanoma, head and neck, liver or kidney cancer. The chain uses TRBV5-4 and TRBJ2-1; D is tentatively TRBD1 or TRBD2 (5 bases each). The CDR3 DNA is TGTGCCAGCAGCGGTGAGGGGAGCAGGCGCGCTGAGCAGTTCTTC. Protein: CASSGEGSRRAEQFF.